Listed here is a single T cell receptor (beta chain). As yet, its antigen is unknown. Some clones are missing from TCRdb's copy, which holds only in-frame ones; the method was immunoSEQ multiplex PCR. The sample records roughly 310,000 clones, around 90% being singletons. This record belongs to a study of cytomegalovirus exposure and HLA in healthy donors. The donors were part of the validation cohort, which consisted of over a hundred subjects and was separate from the first cohort of around 620 subjects. Between the trimmed V and J ends, which lost 1 base and 0 bases, there was a span of 7 bases. This CDR3 region has 14 residues. Germline assignment: CDR1 SGHNT and CDR2 YENEEA. Broader study findings: It was confirmed in vitro that a few of the CMV-associated chains were specific for CMV antigens.

This clonotype originated in a man in his thirties or forties in good health and CMV-seronegative. The chain combines TRBV11-3 with TRBJ2-7; weak D call: TRBD1 (6 bases). Sample: PBMCs. The DNA for the CDR3 is TGTGCCAGCAGCTTAGCACAGGGCTCCTACGAGCAGTACTTC. Translating it yields CASSLAQGSYEQYF.